This T cell receptor beta chain was identified during a study of cytomegalovirus exposure and HLA in healthy donors (TCRdb year 2017). With regard to the full study: In an earlier analysis of about 560 of the donors, 276 Gb of sequence data and 120 million or so unique TCR beta sequences from about 180 million T cells were reported. Roughly 300 gigabases of sequencing data and 75 million to 85 million unique TCR sequences made up an early release that covered several hundred HLA-typed donors. Among the approximately 400 genotyped donors, about 85% belonged to the genetic ancestry cluster associated with self-reported Caucasian donors. The aim of the study was to test whether cataloging public T cell receptors could identify signatures of past pathogen exposure. The study used immunosequencing to profile the T cell repertoires of about 670 subjects and linked those repertoires to cytomegalovirus serostatus. Along with the approximately 600-subject first cohort, a separate validation cohort of over 90 different subjects was used. The study combined high-throughput TCR immunosequencing, statistical association of individual TCRs with disease status, and machine learning to predict cytomegalovirus infection status. A later analysis re-examined previously published TCR beta repertoires from 500 to 700 donors and added high-resolution HLA genotyping to investigate patterns of TCR occurrence. The later analysis used no new phenotypic data to find candidate immune exposures, relying instead on TCR beta sequences and their occurrence across donors. To decide whether each TCR beta V gene segment behaved as functional or pseudogenic, an earlier analysis of fewer than 750 of the donors relied on high-throughput TCR beta sequencing. Donor age, sex, ethnicity and CMV serostatus were collected together with the repertoire data. A later genetic analysis took genome-wide SNP genotypes for 398 of the 666 donors and used that subset as a discovery cohort. Every discovery cohort repertoire had been produced on one sequencing platform. HLA typing covered class I and class II loci at four-digit resolution. The number of donors typed differed by locus, with roughly 620-630 for A, B, C, DRB1 and DQB1, roughly 550 for DQA1, 600 to 610 for DPA1, and around 450 for DPB1. A handful of DR-DQ haplotypes were handled as single units for association and clustering because linkage in the cohort was strong. Across around 400 genotyped donors of the cohort, an average of approximately 240,000 unique TCR beta nucleotide sequences per donor were sequenced, and 15% to 20% of those sequences were non-productive. General study outcomes and caveats: According to the authors, the approach could potentially be generalized to other disease states and immunological phenotypes. V-gene and J-gene trimming of TCR beta chains was associated with a missense DCLRE1C variant in a later genetic analysis, and the association was replicated in an independent cohort. An earlier analysis of approximately 500 of the donors showed that most TCR beta V segments appeared in productive rearrangements either about 87% or about 30% of the time, which broadly matched IMGT annotations. A cluster of highly shared sequence variants was judged likely to represent a technical artifact of the sequencing pipeline. Most TCR sequences were observed very rarely across donors, whereas some public TCRs were present in many individuals. Because HLA typing was unavailable for some donors at each locus, only the typed subset was used in association tests. In a later analysis, several top co-occurrence clusters were reported to appear linked to parvovirus B19, influenza, CMV and Epstein-Barr virus. Most CMV-associated TCR beta chains appeared to be HLA-restricted in a later analysis, and the HLA associations seemed to be driven largely by CMV exposure. The study listed 150 to 200 TCR beta chains as associated with cytomegalovirus. At a false discovery rate of 0.05, a later analysis linked approximately 18,000 TCR beta sequences to specific HLA alleles. For the cohort, immune exposure information was limited to CMV serostatus. The earlier analysis of some 560 of the donors excluded around 17 rarely observed V segments, including chromosome 9 orphons, because counts were too low. Linkage disequilibrium might explain the correlated functional status among segregating V segments, but an unknown experimental factor could not be excluded. In a later genetic analysis, fewer N-insertions in productive TCRs were reported among donors in an Asian-associated ancestry cluster than the roughly 700-donor mean. In this cohort, only TCR beta chains were sequenced, and detectable features were limited by the absence of alpha or paired-chain data. Compared with equally common non-associated chains, HLA-associated TCR beta chains in a later analysis were more clonally expanded and had lower generation probabilities. When HLA alleles, especially DR and DQ, strongly co-occurred, attributing TCR associations to individual alleles was difficult. In vitro tests confirmed that a few of the cytomegalovirus-associated TCR beta chains recognize cytomegalovirus antigens. Cytomegalovirus status was reported to be diagnosed by the classifier with high specificity and sensitivity in both the original and validation cohorts. A later analysis found that TCR association rates varied across HLA loci, with DRB1 alleles showing the most associated TCRs and HLA-C alleles the fewest. Presence/absence analyses assumed roughly uniform sequencing depth across donors, an assumption that may not hold. A further reported finding was that TCR beta sequences accurately predicted the HLA-A and HLA-B alleles for most subjects in the first cohort.

Libraries were made using the immunoSEQ multiplex PCR assay. A mixture of 60 forward primers for TCR Vbeta segments and 13 reverse primers for TCR Jbeta segments was used in the multiplex PCR. Amplification of the CDR3 region of rearranged TCR beta genes was performed with a multiplex PCR assay on genomic DNA. The Illumina HiSeq System was used to sequence the amplified TCR beta libraries as 87-base-pair reads. Regarding the original processing steps: A later analysis tallied around 80 million unique TCR beta chains across the 666 repertoires, and some 10 million of those chains were shared by two or more donors. A nearest-neighbor algorithm error-corrected the raw reads and collapsed the reads into unique sequences, merging closely related sequences to remove PCR and sequencing errors. Alignment of CDR3 sequences to IMGT reference sequences was used to assign V, D and J gene segments. For a sequence to be retained, a match of at least six nucleotides to both a V gene segment and a J gene segment was required. Rearrangements were classified as productive when the CDR3 lacked stop codons and remained in frame with V and J, and all other rearrangements were classified as non-productive. Following IMGT convention, CDR3 was defined as the stretch from the second conserved V-encoded cysteine up to the conserved J-encoded phenylalanine. The earlier analysis of roughly 590 of the donors excluded sequences that lacked an unambiguous match to a single V gene segment. In an earlier analysis of approximately 610 of the donors, V segments were called functional above 56.7% productive rearrangements and were called segregating when the between-donor standard deviation exceeded 5%. A statistical classification framework was built to diagnose cytomegalovirus status from the catalog of TCR beta chain sequences. V and J gene assignment, in a later analysis, came from comparing TCR nucleotide sequences with IMGT/GENE-DB human TR gene sequences. A later analysis assigned CDR3 sequences and most-parsimonious VDJ recombination scenarios with the TCRdist pipeline. In a later analysis, each TCR beta chain was defined by its CDR3 amino acid sequence together with its V-gene family, and reads lacking a unique V-gene family were excluded. As a way to deal with suspected cross-contamination and a sequencing artifact, a later analysis dropped 592 nucleotide sequences that were highly shared and had low generation probability. For each public chain, a later analysis derived a clonal expansion index from normalized ranks of inferred template counts within each repertoire. In a later analysis, generation probabilities were computed using a VDJ recombination model fitted to out-of-frame rearrangements, and the results were checked against IGoR. A later analysis scored TCR-TCR, TCR-HLA and TCR-CMV co-occurrence with hypergeometric tests, applying a repertoire-size bias correction to TCR pairs. To estimate false discovery rates, a later analysis permuted the HLA or CMV assignments 20 times. A later analysis grouped co-occurring TCRs with DBSCAN, adding TCRdist sequence similarity when clustering within HLA-allele-positive subsets. For co-occurrence clustering, repertoires with fewer than 30,000 or more than 120,000 public chains were excluded, along with four or five repertoires with anomalous nucleotide sharing. In its TCRdb copy, this immuneACCESS table keeps in-frame sequences only and misses some clones. Where compared with another copy, unresolved V genes explain less than half of these, and the others have no known cause. V and J calls and clone size are as listed in that table; D and trimming were resolved from the DNA. The sample's table lists a count of around 84,000 clones. The ten most abundant clones make up around 4.4% of the sample.

The cohort was made up of roughly 670 healthy bone marrow donors. All cohort members were sampled while nominally healthy, although unrecorded immune exposures were likely present. The donor tested CMV seronegative and was one of the 352 seronegative cohort members. A peripheral blood sample was collected from each donor, and TCR beta sequencing was performed on peripheral blood mononuclear cells. Genomic DNA was extracted from the blood cell samples with the Qiagen DNeasy Blood Extraction Kit. Details on this clone: What this receptor recognizes is not known.

Sequences were obtained from PBMCs. This clonotype originated in a man aged 25 to 45 in good health and CMV-seronegative.

The bases read TGTGCCAGCTCACCACGGAGATCTACTGAAGCTTTCTTT. It encodes CASSPRRSTEAFF. The sequence joins TRBV18 to TRBJ1-1, with no D gene named confidently. The CDR3 holds 13 amino acids from the cysteine to the phenylalanine. The kept DNA is CDR3 alone, 39 bases in frame from the first base. The germline V gene yields KGHSH for CDR1 and LQKENI for CDR2. V loses 1 base of germline sequence and J loses 5 bases, and the interval between the two ends is 8 bases. Here the CDR3 is joined to the reference TRBV18 and TRBJ1-1 genes, and the full variable domain is: NAGVMQNPRHLVRRRGQEARLRCSPMKGHSHVYWYRQLPEEGLKFMVYLQKENIIDESGMPKERFSAEFPKEGPSILRIQQVVRGDSAAYFCASSPRRSTEAFFGQGTRLTVV.